This T cell receptor beta chain was identified in a study of neurological immune-mediated disorders. Germline values: CDR1 MDHEN, CDR2 SYDVKM. V was clipped by 6 bases and J by 8 bases; unmatched bases: 9. This CDR3 comprises 14 residues. TCRdb re-called the 5' RACE reads through MiXCR, storing one row per CDR3 protein. This sample has tens of thousands of distinct CDR3 sequences, with roughly 13% found just once. This clonotype was detected many times. Documented time point: longitudinal time-point 1 (baseline). Material: PBMCs. The TCR was taken from a female donor with HTLV-1-associated myelopathy (HAM/TSP). V and J are TRBV28 and TRBJ1-5; 8 nucleotides match TRBD1. CDR3 in amino acids: CASSPQGGIEPQHF. CDR3 DNA: TGTGCCAGCAGCCCACAGGGGGGAATTGAGCCCCAGCATTTT.